This T cell receptor beta chain was found in a study of T cells in Graves' hyperthyroidism and ophthalmopathy. RNA transcripts provided the source from which TCR beta CDR3 regions were amplified. HTBI primers drove first-round RT-PCR of the TCR CDR3. TCRdb itself ran the multiplex PCR reads through MiXCR, one entry per CDR3 protein. The repertoire includes 500,000 to 700,000 distinct CDR3 sequences, over 15% of them detected once, and approximately 18% sits in the top ten. This clonotype was detected many times. The antigen remains unidentified. Study outcomes and limitations: Ophthalmopathy stood apart from stable hyperthyroidism in a 13 V-J model.

Germline assignment: CDR1 DFQATT and CDR2 SNEGSKA (reference sequence). Losses at the gene ends were 6 bases for V and 3 bases for J; bases not matched to a gene: 9. The CDR3 contains 16 residues. Graves' hyperthyroidism qualified as stable when ophthalmopathy did not progress within 18 months. Not enrolled were patients with uncontrolled infection, other autoimmune disease, pregnancy or lactation. The sample taken for sequencing was blood. The receptor was isolated from a young woman with Graves' hyperthyroidism. J is TRBJ2-1 and V is TRBV20-1, with 12 bases fitting TRBD2. This chain's CDR3 is CSARKSTSGSYNEQFF. DNA for the CDR3: TGCAGTGCCCGAAAGTCGACTAGCGGGAGCTACAATGAGCAGTTCTTC.